The 27 T cell receptor beta chains listed next were all sequenced from one sample in a study of cytomegalovirus exposure and HLA in healthy donors. TCRdb's copy holds only in-frame clones and misses some; the assay was immunoSEQ multiplex PCR. The sample yields tens of thousands of clones, 90% seen once. Sequenced sample: PBMCs. These receptors all stem from a man aged 18 to 29 in good health and CMV-seronegative.

The chain links TRBV7-9 to TRBJ2-7; 13 positions match TRBD2. This CDR3 has 18 amino acids. V shed 5 bases and J 0 bases; nucleotides not matched to a gene: 10. Per germline, CDR1 SEHNR and CDR2 FQNEAQ (reference sequence). CDR3: CASSDIGTSGVSSYEQYF. CDR3 bases: TGTGCCAGCAGCGACATAGGGACTAGCGGGGTAAGCTCCTACGAGCAGTACTTC.

The chain uses TRBV18 and TRBJ1-5, with 7 bases that match TRBD1. Trimming at V came to 3 bases and at J to 2 bases, leaving 7 bases not matched to a gene. The CDR3 covers 16 residues. Germline V gene lookup returns CDR1 KGHSH and CDR2 LQKENI. CDR3 DNA sequence: TGTGCCAGCTCACCGCAGGGGGGTATTGGCAATCAGCCCCAGCATTTT. Residues: CASSPQGGIGNQPQHF. The full variable domain, its missing parts supplied by reference TRBV18 and TRBJ1-5, is NAGVMQNPRHLVRRRGQEARLRCSPMKGHSHVYWYRQLPEEGLKFMVYLQKENIIDESGMPKERFSAEFPKEGPSILRIQQVVRGDSAAYFCASSPQGGIGNQPQHFGDGTRLSIL.

The rearrangement uses TRBV6-5 and TRBJ2-7, with TRBD1 matching over 9 bases. J was trimmed by 5 bases and V by 9 bases; bases with no gene match: 11. The CDR3 is 14 residues long. CDR1 is MNHEY and CDR2 is SVGAGI in the germline V gene. For the CDR3, the DNA is TGTGCCAGGCACAAGACAGGGGGTGTCCACGAGCAGTACTTC. Amino acid sequence: CARHKTGGVHEQYF.

This sequence joins TRBV28 and TRBJ2-3; TRBD1 is a possible D gene (5 bases). Per the germline V gene, CDR1 is MDHEN and CDR2 is SYDVKM. V lost 6 bases and J lost 6, with 13 bases in between. The CDR3 has 13 amino acids. CDR3 DNA sequence: TGTGCCAGCAGCGCATCCTACAGGGATACGCAGTATTTT. It encodes CASSASYRDTQYF.

This rearrangement joins TRBV4-3 to TRBJ2-5; 9 nucleotides agree with TRBD1. The germline CDR1 and CDR2 sequences are LGHNA and YSLEER. The CDR3 extends over 17 amino acids. After removal of 0 bases from V and 3 bases from J, the junction contained 8 bases not matched to a gene. CDR3 loop: CASSQDGTGYLEETQYF. DNA of the CDR3: TGCGCCAGCAGCCAAGACGGGACAGGGTATTTGGAAGAGACCCAGTACTTC.

The chain's CDR3 is CAWQRGNTEAFF. The CDR3 region has the DNA TGTGCCTGGCAAAGGGGGAACACTGAAGCTTTCTTT. The chain couples TRBV30 to TRBJ1-1; possibly TRBD1 for D (5 bases). Germline CDR1 GTSNPN, CDR2 SVGIG (reference sequence). CDR3 length: 12 amino acids. V was trimmed by 5 bases and J by 1 base, leaving 8 bases between them.

V is TRBV10-3 and J is TRBJ2-1; unclear D gene. The CDR3 extends over 13 amino acids. Germline CDR1 is ENHRY and CDR2 is SYGVKD. Trimming took off 4 bases at V and 4 bases at J, with 8 bases between the two ends. The CDR3 bases are TGTGCCATCAGTGCCGACGGGTACAATGAGCAGTTCTTC. Protein sequence: CAISADGYNEQFF.

The CDR3: CASSVSGGPRVETQYF. The DNA for the CDR3 is TGTGCCAGCAGCGTGTCGGGAGGGCCTAGGGTAGAGACCCAGTACTTC. The chain recombines TRBV9 with TRBJ2-5; 8 bases align to TRBD2. The CDR3 length is 16 residues. The V gene's germline CDR1 is SGDLS and CDR2 YYNGEE. After removal of 2 bases from V and 4 bases from J, the junction contained 10 bases not matched to a gene.

This rearrangement joins TRBV4-1 to TRBJ2-7; no clear D gene. The CDR3 is 14 amino acids. Germline CDR1 reads MGHRA; CDR2 reads YSYEKL. The V gene lost 0 bases and the J gene lost 6 bases, with 12 bases spanning the gap. DNA of the CDR3: TGCGCCAGCAGCCAAGATCTCTACCTAATCGAGCAGTACTTC. The encoded protein is CASSQDLYLIEQYF.

The rearrangement uses TRBV2 and TRBJ2-7; D uncertain. Germline CDR1 is SNHLY and CDR2 is FYNNEI. The germline V and J ends were trimmed by 5 bases and 1 base, with 6 bases remaining between them. The length of the CDR3 is 12 residues. This chain's CDR3 is CASSRSSYEQYF. For the CDR3, the DNA is TGTGCCAGCAGTCGGAGTTCCTACGAGCAGTACTTC.

This chain connects TRBV5-6 to TRBJ2-3; D ambiguous. The CDR3 spans 13 residues. Trimming took 2 bases from V and 0 from J, leaving 4 bases between them. CDR1 is SGHDT, CDR2 YYEEEE, per germline. The CDR3 DNA sequence: TGTGCCAGCAGCTTTTATAGCACAGATACGCAGTATTTT. Translation gives CASSFYSTDTQYF.

The genes are TRBV5-8 and TRBJ2-5; 8 bases align to TRBD1. CDR1 and CDR2 from the germline V gene are SGHTS and YDEGEE. This CDR3 is built from 16 residues. V gave up 0 bases and J gave up 5 bases; unmatched junction bases: 9. Here the CDR3 reads CASSLGRGRKRETQYF. CDR3 in DNA: TGTGCCAGCAGCTTGGGCAGGGGGCGCAAAAGGGAGACCCAGTACTTC.

The genes are TRBV6-5 and TRBJ1-5; 7 bases are shared with TRBD1. The germline V gene encodes CDR1 MNHEY and CDR2 SVGAGI. This CDR3 is built from 14 residues. J lost 3 bases, V lost 4 bases, and 3 bases had no gene match. The CDR3 DNA reads as TGTGCCAGCAGTTCGGGACAGAACAATCAGCCCCAGCATTTT. It codes for CASSSGQNNQPQHF.

V and J are TRBV18 and TRBJ2-1; 13 bases line up with TRBD2. With V trimmed by 1 base and J by 3 bases, 3 bases remained unmatched. The CDR3 length is 17 residues. Germline V gives CDR1 KGHSH, CDR2 LQKENI. Here the CDR3 reads CASSPRTSGSLYNEQFF. The CDR3 nucleotides read TGTGCCAGCTCACCACGGACTAGCGGGAGTCTCTACAATGAGCAGTTCTTC.

V usage is TRBV7-6 and J usage is TRBJ2-1, with D unresolved. This CDR3 comprises 15 residues. The V end lost 5 bases, the J end lost 4 bases, and 15 bases lay between the germline ends. Germline V CDR1 and CDR2: SGHVS, FNYEAQ. CDR3 region: CASSLHVTGYNEQFF. The CDR3 bases are TGTGCCAGCAGCCTACATGTGACTGGATACAATGAGCAGTTCTTC. Looking up the rest from reference TRBV7-6 and TRBJ2-1 gives the full variable domain: GAGVSQSPRYKVTKRGQDVALRCDPISGHVSLYWYRQALGQGPEFLTYFNYEAQQDKSGLPNDRFSAERPEGSISTLTIQRTEQRDSAMYRCASSLHVTGYNEQFFGPGTRLTVL.

The CDR3 loop reads CASSLAGGPEKTQYF. The CDR3 DNA reads TGTGCCAGCAGTTTAGCGGGAGGGCCTGAAAAGACCCAGTACTTC. This chain joins TRBV28 and TRBJ2-5, with 9 bases matching TRBD2. The length of the CDR3 is 15 residues. The V segment lost 2 bases and the J segment 6 bases; nucleotides outside the gene matches: 7. Germline lookup yields CDR1 MDHEN and CDR2 SYDVKM.

The chain carries TRBV28 and TRBJ2-3, with TRBD2 matching 8 bases. Germline CDR1 MDHEN, CDR2 SYDVKM. This CDR3 comprises 15 residues. The V gene end was trimmed by 3 bases and the J gene end by 5 bases; junction bases not matched to a gene: 7. CDR3 bases: TGTGCCAGCAGTTTTTTAGCGGGATTCGGAGATACGCAGTATTTT. Translation gives CASSFLAGFGDTQYF. Combining the CDR3 with reference TRBV28 and TRBJ2-3 gives the whole variable domain DVKVTQSSRYLVKRTGEKVFLECVQDMDHENMFWYRQDPGLGLRLIYFSYDVKMKEKGDIPEGYSVSREKKERFSLILESASTNQTSMYLCASSFLAGFGDTQYFGPGTRLTVL.

The chain recombines TRBV18 with TRBJ2-3; TRBD2 matches at 8 bases. This CDR3 region has 14 residues. V dropped 6 bases and J dropped 4; count of bases not matched to a gene: 6. Germline V gene lookup returns CDR1 KGHSH and CDR2 LQKENI. The CDR3 DNA sequence: TGTGCCAGCTCGCTCGGACTAGCCCCAGATACGCAGTATTTT. Encoded protein: CASSLGLAPDTQYF.

This clone appeared a single time. J is TRBJ2-7 and V is TRBV18; 8 positions match TRBD1. V trimming: 4 bases; J trimming: 3 bases; junction bases outside the gene matches: 8. The germline CDR1 and CDR2 sequences are KGHSH and LQKENI. CDR3 length: 15 amino acids. The CDR3 spells CASSRDRGGLYEQYF. The CDR3 bases are TGTGCCAGCTCACGAGACAGGGGCGGACTCTACGAGCAGTACTTC.

The CDR3 DNA is TGTGCCAGCAGCTTAGCGTTGATTGGAGGAGACTATTCCTACGAGCAGTACTTC. Its translation is CASSLALIGGDYSYEQYF. This chain connects TRBV7-8 to TRBJ2-7; possibly TRBD2 for D (5 bases). CDR1 and CDR2 from the germline V gene are SGHVS and FQNEAQ. V lost 0 bases and J lost 1, with 19 bases in between. The CDR3 spans 18 residues. The whole variable domain, filled in from reference TRBV7-8 and TRBJ2-7, reads GAGVSQSPRYKVAKRGQDVALRCDPISGHVSLFWYQQALGQGPEFLTYFQNEAQLDKSGLPSDRFFAERPEGSVSTLKIQRTQQEDSAVYLCASSLALIGGDYSYEQYFGPGTRLTVT.

The CDR3 protein is CASSVISGGSNTGELFF. The DNA of the CDR3 is TGTGCCAGCAGCGTAATTTCAGGCGGGTCGAACACCGGGGAGCTGTTTTTT. The gene calls are TRBV9 and TRBJ2-2; maybe TRBD2 (5 bases). The CDR3 spans 17 residues. Trimming took off 1 base at V and 0 bases at J, with 13 bases between the two ends. Germline CDR1 and CDR2: SGDLS and YYNGEE.

This chain connects TRBV4-1 to TRBJ2-3; no clear D gene. Germline assignment: CDR1 MGHRA and CDR2 YSYEKL. Trimming removed 5 bases from V and 3 bases from J, with 9 bases in between. This CDR3 is 13 amino acids long. The CDR3 nucleotides are TGCGCCAGCAGCTCCAGACTTACAGATACGCAGTATTTT. Protein product: CASSSRLTDTQYF.

The rearrangement joins TRBV6-1 to TRBJ2-3, with 13 bases identical to TRBD2. V gave up 1 base and J gave up 6 bases; unmatched junction bases: 10. Germline V CDR1 and CDR2: MNHNS, SASEGT. The CDR3 loop spans 18 amino acids. CDR3 protein: CASSEEGAGTSGTDTQYF. The CDR3 DNA follows: TGTGCCAGCAGTGAAGAAGGTGCGGGGACTAGCGGGACCGATACGCAGTATTTT.

The chain recombines TRBV7-9 with TRBJ2-7; TRBD1 agrees at 7 bases. The V gene end was trimmed by 5 bases and the J gene end by 4 bases; junction bases not matched to a gene: 8. The germline V gene has CDR1 SEHNR and CDR2 FQNEAQ (reference sequence). This CDR3 has 14 amino acids. This CDR3 is CASSPTGEGYEQYF. CDR3 DNA sequence: TGTGCCAGCAGCCCCACAGGGGAAGGGTACGAGCAGTACTTC.

The rearrangement joins TRBV6-1 to TRBJ2-1, with 8 bases aligning to TRBD2. V shed 3 bases and J 7 bases; nucleotides not matched to a gene: 8. CDR3 size: 15 residues. Germline lookup yields CDR1 MNHNS and CDR2 SASEGT. The CDR3 bases are TGTGCCAGCAGTGATCAACCTAGCGGGTCAAATGAGCAGTTCTTC. It yields the protein CASSDQPSGSNEQFF.

The rearrangement uses TRBV5-4 and TRBJ2-1, with TRBD2 matching over 9 bases. There are 18 residues in the CDR3. Trimming took 4 bases from V and 6 from J; bases not matched to a gene: 17. Germline assignment: CDR1 SGHNT and CDR2 YYREEE (reference sequence). The CDR3 region is CASSPERSGGRAINEQFF. DNA of the CDR3: TGTGCCAGCAGCCCCGAGCGATCGGGCGGGAGGGCCATCAATGAGCAGTTCTTC.

The chain uses TRBV6-4 and TRBJ2-7, with a weak D call TRBD2 (6 bases). The V and J ends lost 6 bases and 3 bases respectively, with 12 bases between them. The CDR3 has 13 residues. Germline CDR1 is MRHNA and CDR2 is SNTAGT. This chain's CDR3 is CASSRGKHYEQYF. Here the CDR3 DNA reads TGTGCCAGCAGCCGCGGGAAGCACTACGAGCAGTACTTC.